The sequence of this TCR beta chain was determined in a study of shared clonotypes between healthy human individuals (dated by TCRdb to about 2020). For context, the study as a whole: A couple of women and a few men aged 18 to 49 years were included in the cohort. For each donor, three plates each were used for CD4 naive and CD4 memory, two plates were used for CD8 naive, and one plate was used for CD8 memory. To estimate repertoire size and how much clonotype sharing occurs between individuals, the study deeply sequenced the blood TCR repertoires of several healthy adults. To increase sequencing depth and limit assay-specific biases, TCR repertoire library preparation and sequencing were carried out by different laboratories using diverse techniques. Each donor's leukapheresis produced roughly between about 0.8 and 10 billion PBMCs. Broad study findings and their caveats: Higher generation probabilities were observed for clonotypes shared by all four sorted-subset donors than for non-shared clonotypes. Across a few donors, about 4.5% of naive CD4, 3.5% of naive CD8, 2.3% of memory CD4, and around 0.4% of memory CD8 clonotypes were shared. Rarefaction of sorted-subset datasets indicated incomplete sequencing despite the large sequencing depth. Estimated clonotype richness was generally larger for naive than for memory subsets. Because the study included a small number of donors, the genetic and exposure-history diversity represented was limited. Sampling was restricted to blood, and TCR repertoires in tissues likely differ from the TCR repertoires found in blood. Pairwise subsampling indicated that sequencing depth was expected to affect the degree of clonotype sharing among donors.

Using the deep immunoSEQ assay, TCR CDR3 regions were amplified from genomic DNA by multiplex PCR. Genomic DNA extracted from each cell subset was distributed evenly over all wells of several immunoSEQ 96-well plates, and each plate served as one replicate. For sorted subsets, around 200 ng genomic DNA, equal to 30,000 to 35,000 T cell genomes, was loaded into each replicate PCR. The purified libraries were quantified using a Qubit 3.0 fluorometer, sized with a Bioanalyzer 2100, and then quantified again using the KAPA Library Quantification kit. Each immunoSEQ 96-well plate was sequenced on its own single-read 150-cycle Illumina NextSeq 550 flow cell. As for the authors' bioinformatics: Because the immunoSEQ output held only junctional sequences and lacked quality scores, the filtering could not match the filtering applied to full-length reads. To assign V/J genes and CDR3, sequences were annotated against IMGT germline references using PyIR, a Python wrapper for IgBLAST v1.9. Reads with weak V/J assignments (E-value above 1e-6), missing CDR3, stop codons, out-of-frame junctions, or ambiguous translated residues were removed. V3J clonotypes were defined as sequences sharing the same inferred V gene, J gene, and CDR3 amino acid sequence. The percentage overlap between two repertoires was calculated by dividing the number of shared unique clonotypes by the size of the smaller repertoire. RTK rarefaction, the Chao1 estimator, and Recon v2.1 estimates of unobserved clonotypes were used to assess repertoire richness. Generation probabilities for all TCRbeta clonotypes obtained by the gDNA method from a handful of donors were computed using OLGA. This is the immuneACCESS table as TCRdb keeps it, with only in-frame sequences that have V and J called. A part of the clones is gone; compared with another copy, unresolved V genes explain less than half, and the rest is unexplained. V, J and clone size were drawn from that table, and D and trimming were deduced from the DNA. The sample yields fewer than 3 million clones; around 90% were counted once. The top ten constitute approximately 0.41% of the sample.

Details on this clone: No cognate antigen has been identified for it. No qualities accompany the bases; no much larger clone lies one base away.

The donors were healthy, HIV-negative adults who had no recently reported acute infections or vaccinations. Every donor was a Caucasian adult residing in Nashville, Tennessee, USA. CD4+ T cells were enriched by magnetic negative selection; naive cells were then positively selected on CD45RA, and the negative fraction formed the memory subset. Blood was collected by leukapheresis, and PBMCs were isolated by Ficoll-Histopaque density gradient centrifugation and then cryopreserved in liquid nitrogen vapor phase. Analytical flow cytometry was used to check the purity and quantity of every magnetically sorted T cell population. Genomic DNA was isolated from each sorted fraction and quantified by UV absorbance on a Nanodrop 2000c. Trimming takes 2 bases off V and 5 bases off J; junction bases not matched to a gene: 2. Reading the germline V gene gives CDR1 ENHRY and CDR2 SYGVKD. The CDR3, cysteine through phenylalanine, is 14 amino acids long. The sequence is cut down to CDR3 DNA, 42 bases in frame from base 1.

This chain joins TRBV10-3 to TRBJ2-2, with 7 bases aligning to TRBD2. This sequence was found in a man aged 18 to 29 in good health. Some clones in this sample may be carry-over from other donors' samples. The sequenced sample was naive CD4+ T cells from PBMCs. What the cell subset or site label conveys for this sample: CD45RA+ positively selected. The encoded CDR3 is CAISESGITGELFF. The DNA sequence is TGTGCCATCAGTGAGAGCGGGATAACCGGGGAGCTGTTTTTT.